The clone carrying this T cell receptor (beta chain) was found many times. Its target is not known. From the 5' RACE reads, TCRdb called clonotypes with MiXCR, one entry per CDR3 protein. There are approximately 7,000 distinct CDR3 sequences in the sample; 13% occur only once, and about 7.3% lies in the top ten. The data are from a study of spatial heterogeneity in lung cancer. Whole-study results and caveats: One measure, the expanded intratumoral alpha and beta TCR count, tracked tumor mutation counts.

V dropped 3 bases and J dropped 5 bases, with 11 bases sitting between them. Germline-derived CDR1 and CDR2 are SGHVS and FQNEAQ. This CDR3 region has 14 residues. Time point reported: sample taken at primary tumor resection. The receptor was isolated from a male donor with early-stage non-small cell lung cancer. The input for sequencing was lung tumor tissue, taken at surgery. The chain joins TRBV7-8 to TRBJ1-5, with D unclear. The CDR3, as DNA: TGTGCCAGCAGCTTGGCCGCGAGGGATCAGCCCCAGCATTTT. It specifies CASSLAARDQPQHF.